The 25 T cell receptor beta chains below come from one sample, sequenced in a study of cytomegalovirus exposure and HLA in healthy donors (dated by TCRdb to between 2016 and 2019). The library was generated by the immunoSEQ multiplex PCR assay. For the multiplex PCR, a mixture combining 60 forward primers for TCR Vbeta segments and 13 reverse primers for TCR Jbeta segments was used. The source is immuneACCESS, and TCRdb retained only in-frame sequences with V and J called. Part of the clones is not carried over; for the studies checked, unresolved V genes explain less than half of this, and the remainder is unexplained. The sample profile shows roughly 120,000 clones; roughly 80% of them were found once. The ten largest clones represent around 4.9% of the sample. The sample taken for sequencing was PBMCs. The origin of the receptors is a man in his forties or fifties in good health and CMV-seropositive.

This clone appeared once. At one end the junction does not follow the germline gene, possibly because of a read error. This chain links TRBV2 with TRBJ1-1; D gene uncertain. There are 13 residues in the CDR3. The V gene's germline CDR1 is SNHLY and CDR2 FYNNEI. The CDR3, as DNA: TGTGCCAGCAGTGATTTAGCCCTGACTGACGCTTTCTTT. Amino acids: CASSDLALTDAFF.

This clone was picked up a small number of times. DNA for the CDR3: TGTGCCAGCCGGACTAGCGGGAGGGGCAATGAGCAGTTCTTC. Its translation is CASRTSGRGNEQFF. The rearrangement uses TRBV27 and TRBJ2-1, with 15 bases aligning to TRBD2. V gave up 8 bases and J gave up 6 bases; unmatched junction bases: 2. This CDR3 spans 14 amino acids. CDR1 and CDR2 from the germline V gene are MNHEY and SMNVEV (reference sequence).

The V call is TRBV25-1, the J call TRBJ2-1; a possible D gene is TRBD1 (5 bases). The CDR3 is made up of 14 amino acids. The germline gives CDR1 MGHDK, CDR2 SYGVNS. Between the trimmed V and J ends, which lost 8 bases and 3 bases, there was a span of 14 bases. CDR3 coding DNA: TGTGCCAGCTCCACGGCAGGGAACTACAATGAGCAGTTCTTC. Protein product: CASSTAGNYNEQFF.

This chain connects TRBV30 to TRBJ1-1; D gene unclear. Trimming removed 5 bases from V and 6 bases from J, with 10 bases in between. The CDR3 is 11 residues long. Germline lookup yields CDR1 GTSNPN and CDR2 SVGIG (reference sequence). Here the CDR3 DNA reads TGTGCCTGGGAAGCGAGGGCTGAAGCTTTCTTT. Amino acids: CAWEARAEAFF.

The genes are TRBV7-9 and TRBJ1-2; weak D call: TRBD1 (6 bases). V lost 4 bases, J lost 2 bases, and 8 bases lay in between. The CDR3 is 13 residues long. CDR1 and CDR2 from the germline V gene are SEHNR and FQNEAQ (reference sequence). The CDR3 DNA reads as TGTGCCAGCAGCTGGGACATGAACTATGGCTACACCTTC. This translates into CASSWDMNYGYTF.

V gene TRBV6-5 combines with J gene TRBJ1-2; no clear D. V was clipped by 6 bases and J by 8 bases, with 19 bases between them. CDR3 length equals 14 residues. In germline, CDR1 is MNHEY, CDR2 SVGAGI. This chain's CDR3 is CASSPLLRVGGYTF. Written as DNA, the CDR3 is TGTGCCAGCAGCCCCCTCCTTCGGGTCGGGGGCTACACCTTC.

This chain links TRBV6-1 with TRBJ2-7; 9 nucleotides line up with TRBD2. V lost 2 bases and J lost 0; bases outside the gene matches: 5. Germline V lookup: CDR1 MNHNS, CDR2 SASEGT. CDR3 length: 16 residues. Here the CDR3 DNA reads TGTGCCAGCAGTGAATATTTTAGCGGGAGCTCCTACGAGCAGTACTTC. Translated: CASSEYFSGSSYEQYF.

This chain links TRBV30 with TRBJ1-2; D is unresolved. V was pared by 3 bases and J by 10 bases, with 15 bases between. The CDR3 is made up of 12 amino acids. The germline V gene encodes CDR1 GTSNPN and CDR2 SVGIG (reference sequence). The CDR3 sequence: CAWSPFSRVYTF. CDR3 in DNA: TGTGCCTGGAGCCCCTTTAGTCGCGTCTACACCTTC.

This clone was seen only once. The chain recombines TRBV27 with TRBJ1-2; D may be TRBD1 (6 bases). The CDR3 extends over 13 amino acids. The V gene lost 7 bases and the J gene lost 3 bases, with 12 bases spanning the gap. CDR1 and CDR2 (germline): MNHEY, SMNVEV (reference sequence). The DNA for the CDR3 is TGTGCCAGCAAGCGCCAGGGGCACTATGGCTACACCTTC. Translation: CASKRQGHYGYTF.

The chain joins TRBV5-4 to TRBJ2-7; 9 positions agree with TRBD2. Trimming at V came to 3 bases and at J to 7 bases, leaving 14 bases not matched to a gene. Germline V lookup: CDR1 SGHNT, CDR2 YYREEE (reference sequence). The CDR3 contains 16 residues. CDR3 sequence reads: CASSSNPSGGMREQYF. The CDR3 DNA sequence: TGTGCCAGCAGCTCAAATCCAAGCGGGGGGATGAGAGAGCAGTACTTC.

V is TRBV5-1 and J is TRBJ1-4; maybe TRBD1 (6 bases). CDR3 length: 18 residues. Trimming cost V 0 bases and J 3 bases, with 18 bases left between them. Germline CDR1 is SGHRS and CDR2 is YFSETQ. The CDR3 DNA reads as TGCGCCAGCAGCTTGGCCGGGGGGCCGGGAGTTTCTAATGAAAAACTGTTTTTT. Amino acid sequence: CASSLAGGPGVSNEKLFF.

This clone appeared a single time. This sequence joins TRBV7-9 and TRBJ2-7; 10 bases line up with TRBD2. CDR3 length: 19 amino acids. V lost 4 bases, J lost 2 bases, and 17 bases stayed unmatched. From germline, CDR1 is SEHNR and CDR2 FQNEAQ (reference sequence). The CDR3 loop reads CASSSYGPKLAGVAYEQYF. CDR3 bases: TGTGCCAGCAGCTCATATGGACCGAAGCTAGCGGGAGTAGCCTACGAGCAGTACTTC.

The rearrangement joins TRBV11-2 to TRBJ2-2, with a tentative D call TRBD1 (6 bases). There are 15 residues in the CDR3. In germline, CDR1 is SGHAT, CDR2 FQNNGV. Trimming left V 3 bases short and J 4 bases short, with 12 bases between. Here the CDR3 DNA reads TGTGCCAGCAGCTTGGCAGGGGTTAGCACCGGGGAGCTGTTTTTT. It translates to CASSLAGVSTGELFF.

This clone has just one count. The gene calls are TRBV30 and TRBJ1-2; maybe TRBD1 (6 bases). V was pared by 5 bases and J by 5 bases, with 9 bases between. The CDR3 loop spans 11 amino acids. The germline gives CDR1 GTSNPN, CDR2 SVGIG (reference sequence). For the CDR3, the DNA is TGTGCCTGGTTTCAGGGGTATGGCTACACCTTC. It yields the protein CAWFQGYGYTF.

This sequence joins TRBV7-2 and TRBJ2-7, with D possibly being TRBD2 (7 bases). This CDR3 is built from 16 residues. The ends were cut back, 1 base at V and 0 bases at J, with 13 bases in the middle. Germline CDR1 and CDR2: SGHTA and FQGNSA. This CDR3 is CASSLVWGGLSYEQYF. The CDR3 DNA reads TGTGCCAGCAGCTTAGTGTGGGGGGGGCTCTCCTACGAGCAGTACTTC.

This clone has a single count. This rearrangement joins TRBV7-2 to TRBJ1-3, with a tentative D call TRBD1 (5 bases). This CDR3 has 16 amino acids. V lost 1 base to trimming and J lost 4 bases, with 14 bases between them. Germline V gene data show CDR1 as SGHTA and CDR2 as FQGNSA. CDR3 coding DNA: TGTGCCAGCAGCTTAGAAAGCAGGGCGAGGGGAAACACCATATATTTT. Translating it yields CASSLESRARGNTIYF. The complete variable domain, with remaining parts taken from reference TRBV7-2 and TRBJ1-3, reads GAGVSQSPSNKVTEKGKDVELRCDPISGHTALYWYRQSLGQGLEFLIYFQGNSAPDKSGLPSDRFSAERTGGSVSTLTIQRTQQEDSAVYLCASSLESRARGNTIYFGEGSWLTVV.

This chain joins TRBV6-5 and TRBJ1-1; D gene uncertain. The CDR3 extends over 11 amino acids. Germline V gene data show CDR1 as MNHEY and CDR2 as SVGAGI. V was clipped by 6 bases and J by 4 bases, with 6 bases between them. The DNA of the CDR3 is TGTGCCAGCAGACAAACCACTGAAGCTTTCTTT. Amino acid sequence: CASRQTTEAFF.

The chain employs TRBV5-1 and TRBJ1-6, with D possibly matching TRBD1 (5 bases). The germline V and J ends were trimmed by 2 bases and 10 bases, with 16 bases remaining between them. This CDR3 region has 15 residues. Per the germline V gene, CDR1 is SGHRS and CDR2 is YFSETQ. The CDR3 protein is CASSFNRGGSSPLHF. The CDR3 DNA reads TGCGCCAGCAGCTTCAATAGGGGTGGAAGCTCACCCCTCCACTTT.

The V gene is TRBV4-1, the J gene TRBJ2-7, with D possibly being TRBD1 (6 bases). CDR3 length: 15 amino acids. The germline V and J ends were trimmed by 0 bases and 7 bases, with 16 bases remaining between them. Per germline, CDR1 MGHRA and CDR2 YSYEKL. This CDR3 is CASSQDRRQGIEQYF. Here the CDR3 DNA reads TGCGCCAGCAGCCAAGATAGGCGGCAGGGGATAGAGCAGTACTTC.

CDR3 sequence (DNA): TGCGCCAGCACCGGGGAGGGTTCTAGGAGTGAGCAGTTCTTC. Translated, it gives CASTGEGSRSEQFF. V is TRBV5-1 and J is TRBJ2-1; 7 bases line up with TRBD2. The CDR3 length is 14 residues. After removal of 6 bases from V and 9 bases from J, the junction contained 12 bases not matched to a gene. From germline, CDR1 is SGHRS and CDR2 YFSETQ.

The chain links TRBV6-1 to TRBJ2-5, with TRBD1 identical over 7 bases. CDR1 is MNHNS, CDR2 SASEGT, per germline. The CDR3 sequence is 13 residues long. Trimming took 5 bases from V and 4 from J; bases not matched to a gene: 4. The CDR3 here is CASSLTGVETQYF. For the CDR3, the DNA is TGTGCCAGCAGTCTTACAGGGGTAGAGACCCAGTACTTC.

This clone was counted between two and nine times. V usage is TRBV10-3 and J usage is TRBJ2-5, with 8 bases that match TRBD1. The CDR3 spans 13 residues. Germline-derived CDR1 and CDR2 are ENHRY and SYGVKD. Trimming took 7 bases from V and 4 from J; bases not matched to a gene: 5. The CDR3 region has the DNA TGTGCCATCACCAGGGGGCTCGCAGAGACCCAGTACTTC. Residues: CAITRGLAETQYF.

This clone is a singleton in its sample. V and J are TRBV10-1 and TRBJ2-5; 7 bases are shared with TRBD1. Per germline, CDR1 WNHNN and CDR2 SYGVQD (reference sequence). V was clipped by 0 bases and J by 5 bases; unmatched bases: 3. The CDR3 has 14 residues. The CDR3 bases are TGCGCCAGCAGTGAGTCGGGACAGTCGGAGACCCAGTACTTC. Translating it yields CASSESGQSETQYF.

This sequence joins TRBV7-2 and TRBJ2-7, with 9 bases identical to TRBD1. The CDR3 extends over 15 amino acids. J lost 2 bases, V lost 5 bases, and 7 bases had no gene match. Germline V gene sequence: CDR1 SGHTA, CDR2 FQGNSA. In DNA form, the CDR3 reads TGTGCCAGCAGCGTAGGGGGACAGGGTCCCTACGAGCAGTACTTC. Its translation: CASSVGGQGPYEQYF.

This clone was found a few times. The J gene is TRBJ1-1, the V gene TRBV6-1; no definite D call. The germline V gene encodes CDR1 MNHNS and CDR2 SASEGT. V was shortened by 8 bases and J by 5 bases, with 15 bases between the two germline ends. The length of the CDR3 is 13 residues. The CDR3 spells CASAQEVRTEAFF. CDR3 DNA sequence: TGTGCCAGCGCGCAGGAAGTTCGGACTGAAGCTTTCTTT.